This T cell receptor (beta chain) was recorded in a study of Graves' ophthalmopathy and Graves' hyperthyroidism. Study overall: The authors collected peripheral blood at initial diagnosis, before any treatment.

Patients were excluded if they had other autoimmune diseases or uncontrolled infections, and likewise if pregnancy or lactation applied. Amplification targeted the TCR beta CDR3 regions, with RNA transcripts as the source material. RT-PCR in the first round used HTBI primers; a second-round multiplex PCR followed. Each CDR3 protein is one row after TCRdb ran MiXCR on the multiplex PCR reads. The sample carries about 210,000 distinct CDR3 sequences, approximately 29% recorded once. There are many counts of this clonotype. The clonotype comes from a man aged 45 to 65 with Graves' ophthalmopathy. The material sequenced was peripheral blood.

The CDR3 DNA sequence: TGTGCCAGTAGCCGCGGGAGGATCTACGAGCAGTACTTC. Its protein is CASSRGRIYEQYF. The chain has TRBV19 and TRBJ2-7; 8 positions agree with TRBD2. V lost 6 bases and J lost 3; bases outside the gene matches: 4. The CDR3 length is 13 residues. From germline, CDR1 is LNHDA and CDR2 SQIVND (reference sequence).